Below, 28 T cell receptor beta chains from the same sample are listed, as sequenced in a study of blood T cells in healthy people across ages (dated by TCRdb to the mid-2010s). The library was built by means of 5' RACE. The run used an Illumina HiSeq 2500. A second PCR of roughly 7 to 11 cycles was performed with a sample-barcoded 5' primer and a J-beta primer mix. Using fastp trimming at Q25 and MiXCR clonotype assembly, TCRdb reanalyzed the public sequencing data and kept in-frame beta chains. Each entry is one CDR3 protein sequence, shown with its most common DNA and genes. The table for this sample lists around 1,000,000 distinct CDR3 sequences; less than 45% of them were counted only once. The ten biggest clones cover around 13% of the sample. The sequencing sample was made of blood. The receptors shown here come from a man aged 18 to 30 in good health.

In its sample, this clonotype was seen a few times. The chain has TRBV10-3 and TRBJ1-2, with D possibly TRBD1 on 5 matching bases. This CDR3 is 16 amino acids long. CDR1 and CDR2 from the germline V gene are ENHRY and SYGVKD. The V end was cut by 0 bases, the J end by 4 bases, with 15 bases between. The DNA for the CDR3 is TGTGCCATCAGTGAGTCTTCCAGGGCAGCACTCTATGGCTACACCTTC. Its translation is CAISESSRAALYGYTF.

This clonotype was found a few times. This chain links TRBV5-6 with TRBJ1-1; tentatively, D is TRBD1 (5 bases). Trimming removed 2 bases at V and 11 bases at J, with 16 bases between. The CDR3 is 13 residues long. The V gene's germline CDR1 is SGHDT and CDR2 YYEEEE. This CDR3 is CASSFAQGFAAFF. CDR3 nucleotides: TGTGCCAGCAGCTTCGCGCAGGGTTTCGCGGCTTTCTTT.

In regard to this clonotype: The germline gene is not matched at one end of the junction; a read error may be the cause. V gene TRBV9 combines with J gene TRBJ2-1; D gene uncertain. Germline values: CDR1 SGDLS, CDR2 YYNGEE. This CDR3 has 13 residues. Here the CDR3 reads CASGVAGLGEQFF. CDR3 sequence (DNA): TGTGCCAGCGGCGTAGCAGGCTTGGGTGAGCAGTTCTTC.

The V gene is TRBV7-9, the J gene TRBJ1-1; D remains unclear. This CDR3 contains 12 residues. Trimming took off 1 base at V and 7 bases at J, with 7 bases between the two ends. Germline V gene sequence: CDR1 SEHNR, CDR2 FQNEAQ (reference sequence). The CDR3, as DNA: TGTGCCAGCAGCTTAGTCTGGGGTGAAGCTTTCTTT. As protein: CASSLVWGEAFF.

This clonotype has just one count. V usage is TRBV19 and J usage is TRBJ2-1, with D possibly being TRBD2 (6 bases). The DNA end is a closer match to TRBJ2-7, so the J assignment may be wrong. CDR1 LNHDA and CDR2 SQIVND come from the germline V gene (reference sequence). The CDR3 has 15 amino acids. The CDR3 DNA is TGTGCCAGTAGTGTAGCGGCGAGCTCCTACAATGAGCAGTACTTC. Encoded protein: CASSVAASSYNEQYF.

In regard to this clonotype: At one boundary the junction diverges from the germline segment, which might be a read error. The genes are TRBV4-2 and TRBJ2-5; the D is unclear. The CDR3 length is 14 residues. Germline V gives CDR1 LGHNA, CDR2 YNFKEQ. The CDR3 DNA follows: TGTGCCGGCAGCCAAGTACAAGTTCAAGAGACCCAGTACTTC. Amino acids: CAGSQVQVQETQYF.

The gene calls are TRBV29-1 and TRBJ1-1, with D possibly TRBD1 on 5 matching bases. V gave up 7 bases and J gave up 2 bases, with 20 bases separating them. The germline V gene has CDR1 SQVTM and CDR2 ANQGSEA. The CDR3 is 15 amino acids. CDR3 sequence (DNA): TGCAGCGCTGCGCGGAGACAGACCCCCAACACTGAAGCTTTCTTT. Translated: CSAARRQTPNTEAFF.

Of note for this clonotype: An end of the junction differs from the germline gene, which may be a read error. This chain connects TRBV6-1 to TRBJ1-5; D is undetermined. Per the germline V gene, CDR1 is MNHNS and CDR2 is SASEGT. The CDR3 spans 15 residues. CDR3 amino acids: CASREVTYSNQPQHF. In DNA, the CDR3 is TGTGCCAGCAGGGAAGTAACTTATAGCAATCAGCCCCAGCATTTT.

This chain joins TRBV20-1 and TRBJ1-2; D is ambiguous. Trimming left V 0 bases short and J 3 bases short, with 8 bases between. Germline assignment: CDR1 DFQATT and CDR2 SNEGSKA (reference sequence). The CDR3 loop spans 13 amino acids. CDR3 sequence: CSARDGSYYGYTF. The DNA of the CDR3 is TGCAGTGCTAGAGACGGCAGCTACTATGGCTACACCTTC.

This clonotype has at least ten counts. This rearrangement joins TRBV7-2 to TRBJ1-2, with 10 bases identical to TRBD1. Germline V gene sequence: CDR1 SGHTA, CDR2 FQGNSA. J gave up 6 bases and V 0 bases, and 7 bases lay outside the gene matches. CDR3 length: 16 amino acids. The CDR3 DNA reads TGTGCCAGCAGCTTAGCTGGGACAGGGGTTCAGAATGGCTACACCTTC. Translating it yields CASSLAGTGVQNGYTF.

The DNA for the CDR3 is TGTGCCTGGGGGACAGGGCCTGAAAAACTGTTTTTT. This sequence encodes CAWGTGPEKLFF. The chain carries TRBV7-8 and TRBJ1-4, with 9 bases that match TRBD1. The V gene's germline CDR1 is SGHVS and CDR2 FQNEAQ. V trimming: 11 bases; J trimming: 7 bases; junction bases outside the gene matches: 5. The CDR3 extends over 12 amino acids.

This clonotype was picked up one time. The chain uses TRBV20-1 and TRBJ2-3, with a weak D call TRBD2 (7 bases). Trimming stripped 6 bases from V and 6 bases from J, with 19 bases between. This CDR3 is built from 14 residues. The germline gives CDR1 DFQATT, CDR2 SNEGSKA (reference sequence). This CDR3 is CSATSGTRADTQYF. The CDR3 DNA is TGCAGTGCAACCAGCGGGACAAGAGCTGATACGCAGTATTTT.

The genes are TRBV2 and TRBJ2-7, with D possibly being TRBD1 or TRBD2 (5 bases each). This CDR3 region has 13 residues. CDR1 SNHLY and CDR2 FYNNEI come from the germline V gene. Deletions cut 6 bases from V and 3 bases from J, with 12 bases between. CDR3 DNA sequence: TGTGCCAGCAGGAGGGACCCTGACTACGAGCAGTACTTC. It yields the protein CASRRDPDYEQYF.

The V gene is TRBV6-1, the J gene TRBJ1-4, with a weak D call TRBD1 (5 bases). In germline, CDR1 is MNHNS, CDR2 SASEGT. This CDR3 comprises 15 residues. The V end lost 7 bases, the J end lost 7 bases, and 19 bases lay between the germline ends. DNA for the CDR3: TGTGCCAGCACCGCGCTTTGGGACGCCGGTGAAAAACTGTTTTTT. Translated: CASTALWDAGEKLFF.

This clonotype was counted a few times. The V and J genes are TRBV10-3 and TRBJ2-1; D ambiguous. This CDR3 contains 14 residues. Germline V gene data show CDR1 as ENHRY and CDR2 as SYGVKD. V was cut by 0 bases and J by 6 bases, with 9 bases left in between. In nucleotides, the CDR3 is TGTGCCATCAGTGAGTCGTGGGGTAGCAATGAGCAGTTCTTC. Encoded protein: CAISESWGSNEQFF.

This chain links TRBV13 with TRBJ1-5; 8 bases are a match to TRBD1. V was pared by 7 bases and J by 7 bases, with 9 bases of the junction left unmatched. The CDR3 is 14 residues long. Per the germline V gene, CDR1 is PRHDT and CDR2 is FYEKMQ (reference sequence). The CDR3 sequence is CASTTGGPAQPQHF. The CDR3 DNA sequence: TGTGCCAGCACCACAGGGGGTCCCGCACAGCCCCAGCATTTT. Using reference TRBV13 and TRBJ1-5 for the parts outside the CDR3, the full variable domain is AAGVIQSPRHLIKEKRETATLKCYPIPRHDTVYWYQQGPGQDPQFLISFYEKMQSDKGSIPDRFSAQQFSDYHSELNMSSLELGDSALYFCASTTGGPAQPQHFGDGTRLSIL.

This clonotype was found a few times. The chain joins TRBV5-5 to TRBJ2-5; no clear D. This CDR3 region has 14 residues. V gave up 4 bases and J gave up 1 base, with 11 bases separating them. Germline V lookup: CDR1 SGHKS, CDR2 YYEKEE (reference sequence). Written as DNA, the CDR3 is TGTGCCAGCAGCCGCACCGGGTTCCAAGAGACCCAGTACTTC. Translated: CASSRTGFQETQYF.

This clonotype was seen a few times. CDR3 protein: CASSPDFGAWDYGYTF. CDR3 nucleotides: TGCGCCAGCAGCCCCGACTTCGGGGCCTGGGACTATGGCTACACCTTC. J is TRBJ1-2 and V is TRBV4-1, with a tentative D call TRBD1 (5 bases). Trimming removed 4 bases from V and 3 bases from J, with 18 bases in between. Per the germline V gene, CDR1 is MGHRA and CDR2 is YSYEKL. The CDR3 length is 16 residues.

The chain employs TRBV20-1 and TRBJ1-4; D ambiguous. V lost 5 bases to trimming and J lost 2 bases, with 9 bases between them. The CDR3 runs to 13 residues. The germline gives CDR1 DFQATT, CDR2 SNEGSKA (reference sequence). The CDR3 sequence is CSAARSTNEKLFF. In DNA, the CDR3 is TGCAGTGCTGCGCGGTCGACTAATGAAAAACTGTTTTTT.

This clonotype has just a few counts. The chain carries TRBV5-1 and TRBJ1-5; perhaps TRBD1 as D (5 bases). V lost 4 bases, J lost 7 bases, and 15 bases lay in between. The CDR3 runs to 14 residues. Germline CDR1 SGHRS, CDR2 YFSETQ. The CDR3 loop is CASSTRGGEQPQHF. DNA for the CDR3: TGCGCCAGCAGCACACGCGGGGGTGAACAGCCCCAGCATTTT.

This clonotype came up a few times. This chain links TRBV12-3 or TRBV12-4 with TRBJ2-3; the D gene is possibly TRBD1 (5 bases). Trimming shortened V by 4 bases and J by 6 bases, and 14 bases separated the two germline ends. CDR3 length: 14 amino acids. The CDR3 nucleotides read TGTGCCAGCAGTTCTCGACAGTTGGGGGATACGCAGTATTTT. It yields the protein CASSSRQLGDTQYF.

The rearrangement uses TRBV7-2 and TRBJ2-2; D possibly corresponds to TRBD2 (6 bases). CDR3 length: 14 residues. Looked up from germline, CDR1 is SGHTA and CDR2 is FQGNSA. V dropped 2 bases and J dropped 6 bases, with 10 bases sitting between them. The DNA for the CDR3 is TGTGCCAGCAGCTTACAGGGAGGAGCCGGGGAGCTGTTTTTT. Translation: CASSLQGGAGELFF.

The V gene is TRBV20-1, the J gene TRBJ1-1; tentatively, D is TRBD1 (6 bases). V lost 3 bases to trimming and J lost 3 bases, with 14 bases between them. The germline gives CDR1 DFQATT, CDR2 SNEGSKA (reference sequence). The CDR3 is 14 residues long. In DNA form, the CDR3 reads TGCAGTGCTAGTGAAGGGGGGCTGGACACTGAAGCTTTCTTT. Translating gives CSASEGGLDTEAFF.

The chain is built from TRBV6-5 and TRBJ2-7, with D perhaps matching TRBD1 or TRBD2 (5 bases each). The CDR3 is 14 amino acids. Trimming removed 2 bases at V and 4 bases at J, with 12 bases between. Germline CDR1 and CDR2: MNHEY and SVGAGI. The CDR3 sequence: CASSYGASGYEQYF. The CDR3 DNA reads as TGTGCCAGCAGTTACGGGGCGTCGGGATACGAGCAGTACTTC.

CDR3 loop: CASSSGTGGDNQPQHF. The CDR3 DNA follows: TGTGCCAGCAGTTCAGGGACAGGGGGAGACAATCAGCCCCAGCATTTT. The rearrangement joins TRBV28 to TRBJ1-5; 11 nucleotides agree with TRBD1. The V segment lost 4 bases and the J segment 3 bases; nucleotides outside the gene matches: 5. The CDR3 loop spans 16 amino acids. Germline V lookup: CDR1 MDHEN, CDR2 SYDVKM.

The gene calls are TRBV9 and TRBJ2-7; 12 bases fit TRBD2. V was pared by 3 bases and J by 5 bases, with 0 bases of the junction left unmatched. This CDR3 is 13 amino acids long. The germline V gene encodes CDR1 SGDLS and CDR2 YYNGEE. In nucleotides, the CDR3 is TGTGCCAGCAGCGGGACTAGCGGGGACGAGCAGTACTTC. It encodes CASSGTSGDEQYF.

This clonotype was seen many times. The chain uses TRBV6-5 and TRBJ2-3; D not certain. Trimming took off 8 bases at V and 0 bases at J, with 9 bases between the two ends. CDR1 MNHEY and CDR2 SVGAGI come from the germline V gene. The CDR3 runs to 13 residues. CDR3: CASHSPSTDTQYF. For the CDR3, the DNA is TGTGCCAGCCACAGTCCTAGCACAGATACGCAGTATTTT.

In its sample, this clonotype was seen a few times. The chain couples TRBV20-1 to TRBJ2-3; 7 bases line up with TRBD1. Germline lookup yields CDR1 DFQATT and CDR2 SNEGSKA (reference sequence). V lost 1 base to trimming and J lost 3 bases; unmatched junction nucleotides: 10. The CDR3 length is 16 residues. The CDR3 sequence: CSARARDRGPTDTQYF. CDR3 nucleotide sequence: TGCAGTGCTAGAGCAAGGGACAGAGGGCCTACAGATACGCAGTATTTT.